This T cell receptor (beta chain) was sequenced in a study of T cell responses to AZD1222 COVID-19 vaccine (TCRdb year 2021). Describing the broader study: TCR sequencing covered approximately 230 trial participants: about 210 given two doses of AZD1222 and 26 given two doses of MenACWY control vaccine. Trial participants were enrolled by age into 18-55, 56-69 and 70-plus year subgroups, with around 150, 28 and 57 TCR-sequenced participants respectively. The paper as a whole reports these results and caveats: CD4 TCRs associated with the vaccine covered the entire spike protein, and the dominant responses were in regions 160-218 and 743-854. In the small 56-69-year group, the increase in depth fell short of significance, most likely because of low power. Conclusions about previously exposed vaccinees are limited, since just a handful of AZD1222 recipients were seropositive for SARS-CoV-2 at baseline. Because no samples from the day 14 peak response were available, repertoires could be characterized only after the peak T cell response. Nearly half of unique spike-specific TCRs reportedly recognized epitopes outside regions mutated in the B.1.351 and B.1.1.7 variants. Spike-specific TCR breadth and depth rose significantly after two AZD1222 doses compared with day 0 and with MenACWY recipients. Most participants were white British and females outnumbered males, and the authors suggested that clonal diversity may have been underestimated.

Including the terminal cysteine and phenylalanine, the CDR3 comprises 17 residues. The read is trimmed to its CDR3 DNA, 51 bases read in frame from base 1. The CDR3 regions of human TCRbeta chains were analyzed by immunosequencing. Under the source paper's analysis protocol: TCRs in the repertoires were compared against a reference library of SARS-CoV-2-specific TCRs that had been generated with the MIRA antigen-specificity platform. Breadth was defined as the fraction of unique TCRs that were SARS-CoV-2-associated. Depth was defined as the fraction of total T cells that were SARS-CoV-2-associated. Using the MIRA data, each spike-specific TCR was assigned both to the spike region to which the TCR was reactive and to a CD4 or CD8 class. Log10-transformed breadth and depth values were compared by one-way ANOVA with Sidak's multiple comparisons tests. Here the immuneACCESS table is served through TCRdb, limited to in-frame sequences with V and J called. Missing clones are a known gap in these copies; in checked studies unresolved V genes cover under half, and the rest lacks a known reason. V and J calls and clone size follow that table, whereas D and trimming were derived from the DNA. The sample contains roughly 48,000 clones, roughly 90% of them found a single time. The ten largest clonotypes hold under 5.5% of the sample.

The sample's time point, from its label and the paper: about 28 days (+/-7) after the second vaccine dose. AZD1222 recipients with second doses at about 4 weeks or about 12 weeks were pooled, because spike-specific TCR depth and breadth did not differ between schedules. Samples from vaccinated people were obtained from the UK trials COV001 and COV002, which included a single-blind randomized controlled phase 2/3 trial of AZD1222 (ChAdOx1 nCoV-19) in healthy adults. For TCRbeta chain sequencing, PBMC samples were collected from trial participants at day 0 and at day 28 after the second dose. On this clone itself: Its antigen is currently not known. Base-call qualities are not available, and no considerably larger clone is one nucleotide away.

This sample comprised peripheral blood, obtained 28 days after the second AZD1222 dose. This sequence uses TRBV21-1 and TRBJ2-7; whether TRBD2, the table's D call, matches the DNA was not checked. TRBV21-1 has pseudogene status. The sequence was obtained from an adult who received the AZD1222 COVID-19 vaccine. The CDR3 protein: CASSKSYLTSGGGKQYF. The DNA sequence reads TGTGCCAGCAGCAAGTCTTATCTGACTAGCGGGGGGGGTAAGCAGTACTTC.